The entry that follows covers one T cell receptor (beta chain) sequence. Its antigen is not identified. The data derive from a study of response to subunit inactivated influenza vaccine. Study-wide points: Each seasonal influenza vaccination recruits few new T cells, the authors suggested.

One entry per CDR3 protein results from TCRdb running MiXCR on the RT-PCR reads. The sample shows approximately 500,000 distinct CDR3 sequences, 13% of them seen only once. Germline V gene lookup returns CDR1 SGHVS and CDR2 FNYEAQ. The V and J ends lost 1 base and 10 bases respectively, with 20 bases between them. This CDR3 has 16 residues. Sequencing was performed on PBMCs from blood, taken about 40 days after vaccination. This clonotype was obtained from a man aged 50-60 years who received an inactivated influenza vaccine. This rearrangement joins TRBV7-6 to TRBJ2-1; possible D gene TRBD2, 5 bases. The CDR3 here is CASSLDGWPPEGEQFF. CDR3 nucleotide sequence: TGTGCCAGCAGCTTAGATGGGTGGCCACCAGAGGGAGAGCAGTTCTTC.